Below, one TCR beta chain is given with its context. From blood CD8+ and CD4+ T cells, the TCR beta chain was sequenced. Germline V gives CDR1 LNHDA, CDR2 SQIVND (reference sequence). The CDR3 length is 13 residues. The V and J ends lost 9 bases and 5 bases, in that order; junction bases with no gene match: 6. This entry belongs to a study of CD8 T cells in Susac syndrome. About 0.5 to 1 ug RNA was reverse transcribed with random hexamers. Amplification of TCR beta CDR3 used immunoSEQ multiplex PCR across 54 Vbeta and 13 Jbeta. TCRdb itself ran the immunoSEQ multiplex PCR reads through MiXCR, one entry per CDR3 protein. The sample records some 110,000 distinct CDR3 sequences, more than 80% being singletons.

The sample comprised CD8+ T cells from PBMCs. This chain joins TRBV19 and TRBJ1-5; 8 nucleotides match TRBD1. The TCR sequence derives from a human donor with multiple sclerosis. The CDR3 bases are TGTGCCAGCGGGACAGGCGCTCATCAGCCCCAGCATTTT. Translated, it gives CASGTGAHQPQHF.